This TCR beta chain derives from a study of blood T cell repertoires in COVID-19. The CDR3 has 16 amino acids. Trimming took off 8 bases at V and 0 bases at J, with 19 bases between the two ends. The germline CDR1 and CDR2 sequences are LNHDA and SQIVND (reference sequence). The protocol was immunoSEQ multiplex PCR, while the TCRdb copy is restricted to in-frame clones and leaves out a portion. The table has around 140,000 clones, about 76% seen once; the top ten hold roughly 8.1%. The source of this sequence is a woman aged 55-69 years with active or convalescent COVID-19. The chain links TRBV19 to TRBJ1-1; a possible D gene is TRBD1 (6 bases). The sequencing sample was made of peripheral blood. CDR3 sequence (DNA): TGTGCCAGTTTGGGGGAGGGGGGCGCGATGAACACTGAAGCTTTCTTT. As protein: CASLGEGGAMNTEAFF. The variable domain in full, completed from reference TRBV19 and TRBJ1-1, reads DGGITQSPKYLFRKEGQNVTLSCEQNLNHDAMYWYRQDPGQGLRLIYYSQIVNDFQKGDIAEGYSVSREKKESFPLTVTSAQKNPTAFYLCASLGEGGAMNTEAFFGQGTRLTVV.